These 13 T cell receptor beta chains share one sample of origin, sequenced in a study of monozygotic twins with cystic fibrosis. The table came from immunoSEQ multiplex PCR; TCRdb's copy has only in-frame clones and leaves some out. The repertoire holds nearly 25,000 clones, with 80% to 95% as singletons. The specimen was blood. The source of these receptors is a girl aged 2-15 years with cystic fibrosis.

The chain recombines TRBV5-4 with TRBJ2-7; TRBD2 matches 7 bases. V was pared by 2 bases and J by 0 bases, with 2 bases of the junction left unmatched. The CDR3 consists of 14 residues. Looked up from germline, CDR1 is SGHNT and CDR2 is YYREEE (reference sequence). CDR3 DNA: TGTGCCAGCAGCTTTCCGGGGGGCTCCTACGAGCAGTACTTC. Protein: CASSFPGGSYEQYF. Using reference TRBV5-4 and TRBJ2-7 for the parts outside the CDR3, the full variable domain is ETGVTQSPTHLIKTRGQQVTLRCSSQSGHNTVSWYQQALGQGPQFIFQYYREEENGRGNFPPRFSGLQFPNYSSELNVNALELDDSALYLCASSFPGGSYEQYFGPGTRLTVT.

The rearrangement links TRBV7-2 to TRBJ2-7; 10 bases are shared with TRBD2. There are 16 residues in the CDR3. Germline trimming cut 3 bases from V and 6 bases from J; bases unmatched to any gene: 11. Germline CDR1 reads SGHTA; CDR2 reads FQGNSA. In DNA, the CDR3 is TGTGCCAGCAGCTTTATTCCTAGCGGGGGTCCCTCCGAGCAGTACTTC. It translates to CASSFIPSGGPSEQYF. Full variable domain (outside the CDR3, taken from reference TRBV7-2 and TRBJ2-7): GAGVSQSPSNKVTEKGKDVELRCDPISGHTALYWYRQSLGQGLEFLIYFQGNSAPDKSGLPSDRFSAERTGGSVSTLTIQRTQQEDSAVYLCASSFIPSGGPSEQYFGPGTRLTVT.

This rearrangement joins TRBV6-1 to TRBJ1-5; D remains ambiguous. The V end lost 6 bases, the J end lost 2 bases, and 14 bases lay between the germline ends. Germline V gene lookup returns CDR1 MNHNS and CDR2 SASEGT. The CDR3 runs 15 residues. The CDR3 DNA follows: TGTGCCAGCAGGAGGACTGAATGGGGCAATCAGCCCCAGCATTTT. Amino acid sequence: CASRRTEWGNQPQHF.

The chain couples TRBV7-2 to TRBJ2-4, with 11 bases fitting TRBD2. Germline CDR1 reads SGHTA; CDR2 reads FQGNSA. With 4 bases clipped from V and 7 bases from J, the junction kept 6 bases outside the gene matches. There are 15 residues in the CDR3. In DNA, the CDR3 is TGTGCCAGCAGCTCCCGACTAGCGGGGATGAACATTCAGTACTTC. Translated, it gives CASSSRLAGMNIQYF.

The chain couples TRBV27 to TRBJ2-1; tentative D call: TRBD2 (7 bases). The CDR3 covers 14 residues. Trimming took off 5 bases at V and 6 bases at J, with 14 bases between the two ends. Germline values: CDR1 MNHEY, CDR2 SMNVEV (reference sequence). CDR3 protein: CASSVSRGANEQFF. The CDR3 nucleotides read TGTGCCAGCAGTGTCTCCCGGGGGGCCAATGAGCAGTTCTTC.

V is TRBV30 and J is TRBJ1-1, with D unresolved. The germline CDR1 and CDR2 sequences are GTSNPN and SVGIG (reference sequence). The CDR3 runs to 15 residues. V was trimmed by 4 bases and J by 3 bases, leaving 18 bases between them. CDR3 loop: CAWKELEVMDTEAFF. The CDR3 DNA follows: TGTGCCTGGAAGGAATTGGAGGTAATGGACACTGAAGCTTTCTTT.

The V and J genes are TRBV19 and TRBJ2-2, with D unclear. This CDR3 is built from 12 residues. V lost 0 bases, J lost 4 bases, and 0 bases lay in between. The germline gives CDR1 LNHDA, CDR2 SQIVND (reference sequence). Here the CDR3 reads CASSIDTGELFF. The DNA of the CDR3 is TGTGCCAGTAGTATAGACACCGGGGAGCTGTTTTTT.

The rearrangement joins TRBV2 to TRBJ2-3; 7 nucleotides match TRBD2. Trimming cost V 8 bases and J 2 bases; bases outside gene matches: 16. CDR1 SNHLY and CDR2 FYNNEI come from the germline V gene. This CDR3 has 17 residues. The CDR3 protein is CASSPERLAIITDTQYF. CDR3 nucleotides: TGTGCCAGCTCCCCAGAGAGACTAGCCATTATCACAGATACGCAGTATTTT.

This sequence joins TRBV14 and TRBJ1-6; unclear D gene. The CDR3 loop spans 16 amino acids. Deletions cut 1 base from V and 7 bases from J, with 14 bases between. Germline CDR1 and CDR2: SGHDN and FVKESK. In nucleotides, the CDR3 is TGTGCCAGCAGCCAAGGACTCGGCGGTGTGAATTCACCCCTCCACTTT. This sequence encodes CASSQGLGGVNSPLHF.

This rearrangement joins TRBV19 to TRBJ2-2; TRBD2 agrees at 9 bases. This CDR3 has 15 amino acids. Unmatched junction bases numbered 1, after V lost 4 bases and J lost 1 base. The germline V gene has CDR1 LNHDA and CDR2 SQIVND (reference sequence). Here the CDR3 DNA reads TGTGCCAGTAGTACAGCGGGGGGGAACACCGGGGAGCTGTTTTTT. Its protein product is CASSTAGGNTGELFF.

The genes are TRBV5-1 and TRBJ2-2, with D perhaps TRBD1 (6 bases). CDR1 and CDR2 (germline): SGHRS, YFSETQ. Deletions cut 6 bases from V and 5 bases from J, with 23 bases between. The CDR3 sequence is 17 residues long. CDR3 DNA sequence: TGCGCCAGCACCTTTTTGCCCCCTGGGGGCCAAACCGGGGAGCTGTTTTTT. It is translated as CASTFLPPGGQTGELFF.

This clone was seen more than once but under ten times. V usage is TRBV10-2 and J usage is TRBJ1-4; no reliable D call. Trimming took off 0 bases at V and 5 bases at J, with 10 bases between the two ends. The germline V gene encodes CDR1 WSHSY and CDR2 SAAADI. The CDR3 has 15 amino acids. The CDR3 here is CASSESEGRNEKLFF. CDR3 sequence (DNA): TGCGCCAGCAGTGAGTCAGAAGGGAGGAATGAAAAACTGTTTTTT.

The CDR3 protein is CAISELGNTIYF. In DNA, the CDR3 is TGTGCCATCAGTGAACTTGGAAACACCATATATTTT. The chain uses TRBV10-3 and TRBJ1-3; D gene ambiguous. The CDR3 is made up of 12 amino acids. The germline V gene encodes CDR1 ENHRY and CDR2 SYGVKD. V dropped 3 bases and J dropped 3 bases, with 3 bases sitting between them.